This T cell receptor (beta chain) was sequenced in a study of long-term antiretroviral therapy in people with HIV. They ran version v3.0 of the immunoSEQ assay at survey level. Only in-frame clones appear in the TCRdb table, and some are missing; sequencing was by immunoSEQ multiplex PCR. Of tens of thousands of clones listed, about 92% were seen once; the top ten hold around 7%. Trimming removed 6 bases from V and 13 bases from J, with 13 bases in between. Germline CDR1 reads DFQATT; CDR2 reads SNEGSKA (reference sequence). The CDR3 has 11 amino acids. This receptor was identified in a woman aged 45-59 years with HIV. The genes are TRBV20-1 and TRBJ1-6; D possibly corresponds to TRBD1 (6 bases). Sequenced here: unsorted PBMCs, sampled 4.4 years after starting antiretroviral therapy. The CDR3 loop reads CSASPGGPLHF. In DNA, the CDR3 is TGCAGTGCATCCCCGGGGGGCCCCCTCCACTTT.